These 11 T cell receptor beta chains came from one sample sequenced in a study of T cell responses to AZD1222 COVID-19 vaccine. Some clones are missing from TCRdb's copy, which holds only in-frame ones; the method was immunoSEQ multiplex PCR. Counted here are over 150,000 clones, approximately 86% occurring once; the ten biggest clones make up under 14%. This specimen consisted of peripheral blood, obtained 28 days after the second AZD1222 dose. The receptor set was obtained from an adult who received the AZD1222 COVID-19 vaccine.

This rearrangement joins TRBV9 to TRBJ1-1; 8 bases are shared with TRBD1. This CDR3 region has 15 residues. The trim removed 2 bases at V and 1 base at J, leaving 4 bases unmatched. The germline V gene has CDR1 SGDLS and CDR2 YYNGEE. CDR3 loop: CASSVGTGANTEAFF. CDR3 nucleotides: TGTGCCAGCAGCGTCGGGACAGGAGCGAACACTGAAGCTTTCTTT.

The rearrangement joins TRBV6-2 or TRBV6-3 to TRBJ1-1; the D is unclear. CDR1 is MNHEY and CDR2 is SVGEGT in the germline V gene. V lost 0 bases and J lost 4, with 9 bases in between. The CDR3 runs 14 residues. The CDR3 loop reads CASSYSEEGTEAFF. Here the CDR3 DNA reads TGTGCCAGCAGTTACTCGGAGGAGGGCACTGAAGCTTTCTTT.

The chain carries TRBV11-2 and TRBJ1-6; D remains unclear. In germline, CDR1 is SGHAT, CDR2 FQNNGV. V lost 0 bases and J lost 5, with 2 bases in between. CDR3 length: 13 residues. For the CDR3, the DNA is TGTGCCAGCAGCTTAGACAATAATTCACCCCTCCACTTT. It encodes CASSLDNNSPLHF.

V is TRBV27 and J is TRBJ2-3; D gene ambiguous. This CDR3 spans 15 amino acids. Trimming pared 3 bases from V and 3 bases from J, leaving 13 bases between. In germline, CDR1 is MNHEY, CDR2 SMNVEV (reference sequence). The CDR3 loop is CASSFAALYTDTQYF. DNA of the CDR3: TGTGCCAGCAGTTTTGCGGCCCTATATACAGATACGCAGTATTTT.

The chain carries TRBV5-4 and TRBJ2-6; TRBD1 matches 8 bases. The CDR3 length is 18 residues. CDR1 and CDR2 (germline): SGHNT, YYREEE (reference sequence). J lost 0 bases, V lost 4 bases, and 9 bases had no gene match. In nucleotides, the CDR3 is TGTGCCAGCAGCCCCCGGACAGGGCGACTCTCTGGGGCCAACGTCCTGACTTTC. Its translation: CASSPRTGRLSGANVLTF.

This clone was recorded only once. This rearrangement joins TRBV30 to TRBJ2-1; D is ambiguous. CDR3 size: 12 residues. The germline V gene encodes CDR1 GTSNPN and CDR2 SVGIG (reference sequence). V was clipped by 0 bases and J by 10 bases, with 10 bases between them. CDR3 sequence: CAWSVGDGEQFF. CDR3 bases: TGTGCCTGGAGTGTAGGAGATGGGGAGCAGTTCTTC.

J is TRBJ2-5 and V is TRBV19; 9 bases line up with TRBD2. Germline loops: CDR1 LNHDA, CDR2 SQIVND (reference sequence). Trimming took 5 bases from V and 2 from J; bases not matched to a gene: 9. The CDR3 has 16 amino acids. The CDR3 nucleotides are TGTGCCAGTAGTCCCTTAGCGGGGGCGCTTCAAGAGACCCAGTACTTC. Its translation: CASSPLAGALQETQYF.

The chain combines TRBV5-1 with TRBJ2-5, with 9 positions matching TRBD1. J lost 2 bases, V lost 2 bases, and 7 bases had no gene match. Germline loops: CDR1 SGHRS, CDR2 YFSETQ. The CDR3 runs to 16 residues. The CDR3: CASSLRQGVGQETQYF. The CDR3 DNA reads as TGCGCCAGCAGCTTAAGACAGGGGGTGGGTCAAGAGACCCAGTACTTC.

In DNA, the CDR3 is TGTGCAGTACCAGGGCTAGCTCTGAACACCGGGGAGCTGTTTTTT. As protein: CAVPGLALNTGELFF. The chain is built from TRBV30 and TRBJ2-2; D possibly matches TRBD1 or TRBD2 (5 bases each). From germline, CDR1 is GTSNPN and CDR2 SVGIG (reference sequence). This CDR3 region has 15 residues.

This chain connects TRBV29-1 to TRBJ2-5, with 8 bases fitting TRBD1. Germline trimming cut 2 bases from V and 4 bases from J; bases unmatched to any gene: 0. The CDR3 runs to 12 residues. Per the germline V gene, CDR1 is SQVTM and CDR2 is ANQGSEA. This CDR3 is CSVETGGETQYF. In DNA, the CDR3 is TGCAGCGTTGAAACAGGGGGAGAGACCCAGTACTTC.

Concerning this clone itself: Other nucleotide sequences from this sample produce the same CDR3. The chain has TRBV9 and TRBJ2-2; 9 positions agree with TRBD1. Germline V gene sequence: CDR1 SGDLS, CDR2 YYNGEE. V lost 2 bases, J lost 5 bases, and 4 bases stayed unmatched. This CDR3 comprises 15 residues. CDR3 coding DNA: TGTGCCAGCAGCGTTTGGACAGGGGATACCGGGGAGCTGTTTTTT. Encoded protein: CASSVWTGDTGELFF.